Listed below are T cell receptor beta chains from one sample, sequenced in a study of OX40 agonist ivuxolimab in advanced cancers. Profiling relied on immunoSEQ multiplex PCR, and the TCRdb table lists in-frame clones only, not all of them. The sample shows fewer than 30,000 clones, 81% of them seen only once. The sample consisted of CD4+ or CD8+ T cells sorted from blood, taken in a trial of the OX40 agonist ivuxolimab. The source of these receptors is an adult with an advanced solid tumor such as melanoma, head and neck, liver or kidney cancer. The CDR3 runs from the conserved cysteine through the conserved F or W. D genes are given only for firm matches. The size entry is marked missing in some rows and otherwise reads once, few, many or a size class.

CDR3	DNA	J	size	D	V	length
CASSYSWGPGNTIYF	TGTGCCAGCAGTTACTCGTGGGGGCCTGGAAACACCATATATTTT	TRBJ1-3	-	-	TRBV6-5	15
CASSFTGTGAYEQYF	TGTGCCAGCAGCTTTACCGGGACAGGGGCCTACGAGCAGTACTTC	TRBJ2-7	-	TRBD1	TRBV7-9	15
CASSSGQGNEQFF	TGTGCCAGCAGCTCCGGACAGGGCAATGAGCAGTTCTTC	TRBJ2-1	-	TRBD1	TRBV6-5	13
CASSPALLRFTDTQYF	TGTGCCAGCAGCCCGGCCCTATTAAGATTCACAGATACGCAGTATTTT	TRBJ2-3	-	-	TRBV7-3	16
CARARGTYEQYF	TGTGCCAGGGCCAGGGGGACCTACGAGCAGTACTTC	TRBJ2-7	few	TRBD1	TRBV28	12
CASSVVGESAYEQYF	TGTGCCAGCAGCGTAGTGGGGGAATCGGCCTACGAGCAGTACTTC	TRBJ2-7	-	-	TRBV9	15
CASSRGVFSGNTIYF	TGTGCCAGCAGCCGCGGGGTCTTCTCTGGAAACACCATATATTTT	TRBJ1-3	few	-	TRBV11-2	15
CASTSAPGGQYEQYF	TGTGCCAGTACCTCCGCCCCCGGGGGCCAGTACGAGCAGTACTTC	TRBJ2-7	once	-	TRBV19	15
CASSARRTSGAEQYF	TGTGCCAGCAGCGCGCGCAGGACTAGCGGGGCCGAGCAGTACTTC	TRBJ2-7	-	TRBD2	TRBV13	15
CASSVNNNYGYTF	TGTGCCAGCAGCGTTAACAATAACTATGGCTACACCTTC	TRBJ1-2	few	-	TRBV5-4	13
CASSVVSGEGSTEAFF	TGTGCCAGCAGTGTAGTATCAGGGGAGGGGTCCACTGAAGCTTTCTTT	TRBJ1-1	-	-	TRBV6-1	16
CASSPSGTNLLNEQFF	TGTGCCAGCTCACCATCCGGGACAAACTTGCTCAATGAGCAGTTCTTC	TRBJ2-1	-	-	TRBV18	16
CASSNGGWELSGANVLTF	TGTGCCAGCAGCAACGGGGGGTGGGAACTCTCTGGGGCCAACGTCCTGACTTTC	TRBJ2-6	-	TRBD2	TRBV7-8	18
CASGRGQNGYTF	TGTGCCAGTGGCAGGGGGCAAAATGGCTACACCTTC	TRBJ1-2	-	TRBD1	TRBV6-1	12
CSVEGPAPPDTQYF	TGCAGCGTAGAGGGCCCGGCCCCACCAGATACGCAGTATTTT	TRBJ2-3	-	-	TRBV29-1	14
CASSQRTGNNQPQHF	TGTGCCAGCAGCCAACGGACAGGAAATAATCAGCCCCAGCATTTT	TRBJ1-5	-	TRBD1	TRBV4-2	15
CASSWALGLAHEQYF	TGTGCCAGCAGCTGGGCCCTAGGGTTGGCCCACGAGCAGTACTTC	TRBJ2-7	once	-	TRBV5-4	15
CARHGVAGTDTQYF	TGTGCCAGACATGGGGTCGCCGGGACAGATACGCAGTATTTT	TRBJ2-3	-	-	TRBV27	14
CASSLGQFFDEQYF	TGTGCCAGTAGCCTGGGGCAGTTTTTCGACGAGCAGTACTTC	TRBJ2-7	few	-	TRBV19	14
CASSISLGELFF	TGTGCCAGTAGTATATCGCTCGGGGAGCTGTTTTTT	TRBJ2-2	-	-	TRBV19	12
CAWGLSGRDYNEQFF	TGTGCCTGGGGACTATCGGGACGAGACTACAATGAGCAGTTCTTC	TRBJ2-1	once	-	TRBV30	15
CASSLRIGRGPMLPQYF	TGTGCCAGCAGCTTAAGAATCGGCAGGGGGCCTATGCTACCCCAGTACTTC	TRBJ2-5	-	TRBD1	TRBV7-6	17
CASSLVGQGSNF	-	TRBJ2-3	-	-	TRBV5-6	12
CASSPIDRVYGYTF	TGTGCCAGTAGTCCTATAGACAGGGTGTATGGCTACACCTTC	TRBJ1-2	-	TRBD1	TRBV19	14
CASRNGGNAEQFF	TGTGCCAGTAGGAACGGAGGTAATGCTGAGCAGTTCTTC	TRBJ2-1	-	-	TRBV19	13
CAISEWSNDGFSQPQHF	TGTGCCATCAGCGAGTGGTCCAATGACGGGTTTAGTCAGCCCCAGCATTTT	TRBJ1-5	-	-	TRBV10-3	17
CASSGGDYAIADTQYF	TGTGCCAGTAGTGGAGGGGATTATGCGATTGCAGATACGCAGTATTTT	TRBJ2-3	-	-	TRBV19	16
CASRSNRASYEQYF	TGTGCCAGCAGGTCCAACAGGGCCTCCTACGAGCAGTACTTC	TRBJ2-7	-	-	TRBV2	14
CAISTAQESYEQYF	TGTGCCATCAGTACAGCTCAAGAATCCTACGAGCAGTACTTC	TRBJ2-7	-	-	TRBV10-3	14
CASSVGGQAYEQYF	TGTGCCAGCAGCGTAGGGGGACAGGCCTACGAGCAGTACTTC	TRBJ2-7	-	TRBD1	TRBV9	14
CASSLGQMNTEAFF	TGTGCCAGCAGCTTAGGACAGATGAACACTGAAGCTTTCTTT	TRBJ1-1	-	-	TRBV13	14
CASFQQGQVGYANTEAFF	TGTGCCAGCTTCCAGCAGGGTCAGGTGGGGTATGCGAACACTGAAGCTTTCTTT	TRBJ1-1	-	-	TRBV2	18
CASEGGGREKLFF	TGCGCCAGCGAGGGTGGCGGGCGGGAAAAACTGTTTTTT	TRBJ1-4	-	-	TRBV5-1	13
CASMAARSSGNTIYF	TGTGCCAGCATGGCGGCAAGAAGCTCTGGAAACACCATATATTTT	TRBJ1-3	-	-	TRBV2	15
CASRIYRGTNTEAFF	TGTGCCAGCAGGATATACAGGGGAACCAACACTGAAGCTTTCTTT	TRBJ1-1	-	TRBD1	TRBV6-1	15
CASSYSGGGKNSPLHF	TGTGCCAGCAGTTACTCTGGTGGGGGTAAGAATTCACCCCTCCACTTT	TRBJ1-6	-	-	TRBV6-5	16
CASKGGPPEAFF	TGTGCCAGCAAAGGGGGGCCCCCTGAAGCTTTCTTT	TRBJ1-1	-	-	TRBV7-9	12
CASSEAGGVDTQYF	TGCGCCAGCAGTGAAGCGGGAGGGGTAGATACGCAGTATTTT	TRBJ2-3	-	TRBD2	TRBV10-1	14
CASSQDSKQFF	TGCGCCAGCAGCCAGGACAGTAAGCAGTTCTTC	TRBJ2-1	-	-	TRBV4-1	11
CAWSVGYNTEAFF	TGTGCCTGGAGTGTTGGTTACAACACTGAAGCTTTCTTT	TRBJ1-1	-	-	TRBV30	13
CASSLGVAGGSYNEQFF	TGTGCCAGCAGCCTCGGGGTAGCGGGAGGGTCCTACAATGAGCAGTTCTTC	TRBJ2-1	-	TRBD2	TRBV13	17
CASSSWTGDKAYGYTF	TGCGCCAGCAGCTCATGGACAGGAGATAAGGCCTATGGCTACACCTTC	TRBJ1-2	-	TRBD1	TRBV5-1	16
CASERERTDTQYF	TGTGCCAGCGAACGGGAGAGGACAGATACGCAGTATTTT	TRBJ2-3	-	-	TRBV7-9	13
CASSLLRLKTQYF	TGTGCCAGCAGTTTATTACGGCTGAAGACCCAGTACTTC	TRBJ2-5	-	-	TRBV28	13
CASIRWGQHTGELFF	TGTGCCAGCATACGTTGGGGGCAACACACCGGGGAGCTGTTTTTT	TRBJ2-2	-	-	TRBV5-4	15
CASSVSAFSHEQYF	TGTGCCAGCAGCGTAAGCGCTTTCTCCCACGAGCAGTACTTC	TRBJ2-7	-	-	TRBV9	14
CASSQVASGSLNEQFF	TGCGCCAGCAGCCAAGTTGCTAGCGGGAGTTTAAATGAGCAGTTCTTC	TRBJ2-1	-	TRBD2	TRBV4-1	16
CASSYWISGASTDTQYF	TGTGCCAGCAGCTATTGGATCTCAGGGGCTAGCACAGATACGCAGTATTTT	TRBJ2-3	-	-	TRBV5-6	17
CASSRQSGGNQPQHF	TGTGCCAGTAGCCGCCAATCGGGGGGCAATCAGCCCCAGCATTTT	TRBJ1-5	-	-	TRBV19	15
CASSGAPGQALEQYF	TGTGCCAGCAGTGGGGCCCCAGGGCAAGCTCTCGAGCAGTACTTC	TRBJ2-7	few	-	TRBV28	15
CAWSLLRGDTQYF	TGTGCCTGGAGTCTCCTCAGGGGGGATACGCAGTATTTT	TRBJ2-3	-	TRBD1	TRBV30	13
CASSLRPYEQYF	TGTGCCAGCAGCTTACGGCCCTACGAGCAGTACTTC	TRBJ2-7	-	-	TRBV7-9	12
CASTGLAEIYNEQFF	TGTGCCAGTACCGGACTAGCGGAGATATACAATGAGCAGTTCTTC	TRBJ2-1	-	TRBD2	TRBV7-9	15
CASRFWYNEQFF	TGTGCCAGCAGATTCTGGTACAATGAGCAGTTCTTC	TRBJ2-1	-	-	TRBV28	12
CASSVGGGPYTYEQYF	TGTGCCAGTAGTGTCGGGGGAGGGCCATATACTTACGAGCAGTACTTC	TRBJ2-7	once	TRBD2	TRBV19	16
CASSSSVNTEAFF	TGTGCCAGCAGTTCCTCGGTGAACACTGAAGCTTTCTTT	TRBJ1-1	few	-	TRBV9	13